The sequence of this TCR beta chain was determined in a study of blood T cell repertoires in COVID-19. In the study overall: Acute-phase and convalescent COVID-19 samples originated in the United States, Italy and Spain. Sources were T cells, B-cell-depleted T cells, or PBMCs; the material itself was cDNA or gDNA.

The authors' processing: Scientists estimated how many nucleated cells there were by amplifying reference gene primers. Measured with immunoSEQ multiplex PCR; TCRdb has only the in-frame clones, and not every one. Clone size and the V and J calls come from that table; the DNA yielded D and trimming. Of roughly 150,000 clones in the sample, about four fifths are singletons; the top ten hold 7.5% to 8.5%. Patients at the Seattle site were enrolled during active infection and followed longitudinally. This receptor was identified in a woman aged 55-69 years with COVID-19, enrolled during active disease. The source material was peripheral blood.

The chain's CDR3 is CASSSRGGTDTEAFF. The CDR3 coding sequence is TGTGCCAGCAGTTCCCGGGGGGGGACGGACACTGAAGCTTTCTTT. The genes are TRBV6-2 or TRBV6-3 and TRBJ1-1; D perhaps matches TRBD1 (5 bases). Trimming took off 4 bases at V and 3 bases at J, with 15 bases between the two ends. CDR1 and CDR2 from the germline V gene are MNHEY and SVGEGT. The CDR3 loop spans 15 amino acids.